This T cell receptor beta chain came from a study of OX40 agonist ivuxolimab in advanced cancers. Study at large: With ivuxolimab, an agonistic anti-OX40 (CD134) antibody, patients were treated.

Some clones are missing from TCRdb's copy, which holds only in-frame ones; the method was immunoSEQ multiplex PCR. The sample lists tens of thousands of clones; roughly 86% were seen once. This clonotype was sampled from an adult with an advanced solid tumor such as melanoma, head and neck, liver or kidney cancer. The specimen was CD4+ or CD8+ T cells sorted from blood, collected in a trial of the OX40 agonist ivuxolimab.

The CDR3 DNA is TGCGCCAGCTACTCTACCGGACTAGCGGGAAGTTCCTACAATGAGCAGTTCTTC. It specifies CASYSTGLAGSSYNEQFF. V and J are TRBV5-1 and TRBJ2-1; TRBD2 agrees at 12 bases. The CDR3 is made up of 18 amino acids. Germline V lookup: CDR1 SGHRS, CDR2 YFSETQ. V shed 7 bases, J shed 1 base, and the junction held 12 bases outside the gene matches.